This T cell receptor (beta chain) was documented in a study of CD8 T cells in Susac syndrome (dated by TCRdb to the late 2010s). About the full investigation: Repertoire sequencing was used to test whether CD8+ T cell activation and differentiation in Susac syndrome was antigen driven. CD8+ T cell repertoire clonality was compared between about 12 healthy donors, around 14 Susac syndrome patients and 15 multiple sclerosis patients. The study at large found these results: The TCR sequencing and HLA analysis was acknowledged to have included a relatively small number of individuals.

With respect to this clonotype: Its antigen is still unknown. It has no much larger one-base neighbor in the sample; base qualities were not kept.

Deletion took 0 bases off V and 5 bases off J, with a span of 11 bases between the germline ends. CDR1 and CDR2, per the germline V gene (reference sequence), are DFQATT and SNEGSKA. Spanning cysteine to phenylalanine, the CDR3 consists of 13 amino acids. Only the CDR3 DNA is retained, 39 bases long and in frame from the first base. RNA was extracted with the RNeasy kit and roughly 0.45 to 1 ug was reverse transcribed using random hexamers. The immunoSEQ multiplex PCR assay, which covers 54 Vbeta and 13 Jbeta segments, was used to amplify TCR beta CDR3 regions. To correct PCR amplification bias, a synthetic template baseline was used for both primer optimization and computational correction. The original methods were these. Reads were annotated to V, D and J genes per IMGT and analyzed with immunoSEQ Analyzer, keeping only productive sequences. Clonality was calculated as one minus the Shannon entropy normalized by log2 of the number of productive unique sequences. Public and private clones were assessed among the 100 most prevalent clones of each patient and control. Clones were defined as Susac-specific if absent from the healthy and MS cohorts, from more than 900 published viral clones and from other ImmuneACCESS disease sequences. TCRdb cleaned the public reads at Q25 with fastp, built clones with MiXCR and kept in-frame beta chains. Entries are consolidated by CDR3 protein sequence, retaining the most common genes and DNA. V and J calls and clone size were set by TCRdb, not the authors. Recorded for this sample are approximately 300,000 distinct CDR3 sequences; approximately 85% of them occurred a single time. Clones ranked in the top ten supply roughly 0.21% of the sample.

High-throughput TCR beta sequencing profiled peripheral blood CD8+ and CD4+ T cells from healthy donors, Susac syndrome patients and multiple sclerosis patients. Multiple sclerosis controls were treatment-naive patients with stable or active relapsing-remitting disease fulfilling revised McDonald criteria. Bulk CD8+ and CD4+ T cells were purified magnetically by negative isolation, whereas CD8+ TEMRA cells were enriched by FACS. Blood was collected in EDTA tubes and processed within 24 hours, with PBMCs isolated through density gradient centrifugation. PBMCs intended for TCR sequencing were cryopreserved in liquid nitrogen and were subsequently thawed in a 37 degrees C water bath. The sorted or isolated CD4+, CD8+ and CD8+ TEMRA cells reached a purity of at least 90%.

This clonotype was obtained from a human donor with multiple sclerosis. The sequenced sample consisted of CD8+ T cells from PBMCs. Recombination connected TRBV20-1 to TRBJ2-7; 5 matching bases give a weak D call of TRBD1. This receptor has the CDR3 CSARDRQGHEQYF. The DNA reads as follows: TGCAGTGCTAGAGATCGGCAGGGCCACGAGCAGTACTTC.